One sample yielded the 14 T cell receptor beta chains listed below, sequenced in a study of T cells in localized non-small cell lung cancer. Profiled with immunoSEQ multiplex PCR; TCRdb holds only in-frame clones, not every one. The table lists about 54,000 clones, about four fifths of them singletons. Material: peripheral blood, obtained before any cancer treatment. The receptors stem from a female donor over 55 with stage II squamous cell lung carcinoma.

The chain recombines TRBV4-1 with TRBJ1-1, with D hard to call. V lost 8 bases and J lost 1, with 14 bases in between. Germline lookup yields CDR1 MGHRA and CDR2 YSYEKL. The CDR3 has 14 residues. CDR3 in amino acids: CASSSRMGNTEAFF. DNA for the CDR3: TGCGCCAGCTCCTCGAGGATGGGGAACACTGAAGCTTTCTTT.

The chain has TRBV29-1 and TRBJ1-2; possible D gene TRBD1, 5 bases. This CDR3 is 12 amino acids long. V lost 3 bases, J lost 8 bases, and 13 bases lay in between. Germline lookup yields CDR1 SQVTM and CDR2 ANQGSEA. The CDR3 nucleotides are TGCAGCGTTGATCGAGGGGACGGGGGCTACACCTTC. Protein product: CSVDRGDGGYTF. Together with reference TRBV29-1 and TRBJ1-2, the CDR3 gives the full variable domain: SAVISQKPSRDICQRGTSLTIQCQVDSQVTMMFWYRQQPGQSLTLIATANQGSEATYESGFVIDKFPISRPNLTFSTLTVSNMSPEDSSIYLCSVDRGDGGYTFGSGTRLTVV.

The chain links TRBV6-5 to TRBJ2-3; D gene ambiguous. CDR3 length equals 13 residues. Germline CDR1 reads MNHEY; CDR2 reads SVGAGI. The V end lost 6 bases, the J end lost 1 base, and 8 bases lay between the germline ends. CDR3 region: CASSPRGTDTQYF. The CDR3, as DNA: TGTGCCAGCAGCCCCCGGGGCACAGATACGCAGTATTTT.

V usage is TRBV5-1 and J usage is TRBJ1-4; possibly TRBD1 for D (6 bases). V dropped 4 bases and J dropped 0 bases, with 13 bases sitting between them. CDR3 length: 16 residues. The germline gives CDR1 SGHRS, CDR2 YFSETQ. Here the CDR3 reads CASSRPDSPTNEKLFF. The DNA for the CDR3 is TGCGCCAGCAGCCGCCCGGACAGTCCAACTAATGAAAAACTGTTTTTT.

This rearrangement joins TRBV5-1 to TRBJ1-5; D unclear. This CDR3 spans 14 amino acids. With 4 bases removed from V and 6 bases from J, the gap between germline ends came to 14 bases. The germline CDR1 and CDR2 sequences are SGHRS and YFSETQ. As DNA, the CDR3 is TGCGCCAGCAGCCCCGGGAAGGAGGGTCAGCCCCAGCATTTT. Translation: CASSPGKEGQPQHF.

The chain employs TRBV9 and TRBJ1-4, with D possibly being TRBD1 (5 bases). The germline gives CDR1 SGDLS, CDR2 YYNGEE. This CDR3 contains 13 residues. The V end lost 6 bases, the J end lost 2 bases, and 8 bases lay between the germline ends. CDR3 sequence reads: CASTRDTNEKLFF. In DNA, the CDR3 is TGTGCCAGCACCAGGGACACTAATGAAAAACTGTTTTTT.

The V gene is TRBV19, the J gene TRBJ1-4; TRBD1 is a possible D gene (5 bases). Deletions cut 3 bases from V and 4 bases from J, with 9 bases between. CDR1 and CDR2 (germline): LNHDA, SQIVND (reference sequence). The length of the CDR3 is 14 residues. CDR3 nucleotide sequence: TGTGCCAGTAGTATGGGTCAGGGTAATGAAAAACTGTTTTTT. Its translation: CASSMGQGNEKLFF. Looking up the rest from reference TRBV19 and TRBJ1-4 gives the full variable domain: DGGITQSPKYLFRKEGQNVTLSCEQNLNHDAMYWYRQDPGQGLRLIYYSQIVNDFQKGDIAEGYSVSREKKESFPLTVTSAQKNPTAFYLCASSMGQGNEKLFFGSGTQLSVL.

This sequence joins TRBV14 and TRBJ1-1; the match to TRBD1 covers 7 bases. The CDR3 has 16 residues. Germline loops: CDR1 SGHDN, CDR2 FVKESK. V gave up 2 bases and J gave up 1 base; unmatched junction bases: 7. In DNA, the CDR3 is TGTGCCAGCAGCCAATCAAAACAGGGGAGGAACACTGAAGCTTTCTTT. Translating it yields CASSQSKQGRNTEAFF.

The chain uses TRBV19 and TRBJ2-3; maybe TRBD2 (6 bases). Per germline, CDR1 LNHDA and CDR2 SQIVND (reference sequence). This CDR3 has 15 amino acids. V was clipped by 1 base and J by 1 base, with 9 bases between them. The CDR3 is CASSIGGIGTDTQYF. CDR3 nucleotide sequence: TGTGCCAGTAGTATAGGCGGGATCGGCACAGATACGCAGTATTTT.

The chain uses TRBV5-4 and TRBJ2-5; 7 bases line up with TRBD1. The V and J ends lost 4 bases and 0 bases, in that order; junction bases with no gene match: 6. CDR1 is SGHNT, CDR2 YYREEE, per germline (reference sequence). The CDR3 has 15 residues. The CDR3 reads CASSPDRRYQETQYF. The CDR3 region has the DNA TGTGCCAGCAGCCCGGACAGGCGGTACCAAGAGACCCAGTACTTC.

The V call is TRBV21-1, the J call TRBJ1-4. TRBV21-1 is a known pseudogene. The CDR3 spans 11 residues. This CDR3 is CATREGEKLFF. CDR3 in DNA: TGTGCCACAAGGGAGGGTGAAAAACTGTTTTTT.

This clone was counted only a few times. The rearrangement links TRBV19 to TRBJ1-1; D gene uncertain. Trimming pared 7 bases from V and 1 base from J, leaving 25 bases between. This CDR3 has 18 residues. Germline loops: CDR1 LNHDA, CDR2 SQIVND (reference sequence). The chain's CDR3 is CASTPLNRVKYPNTEAFF. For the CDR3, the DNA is TGTGCCAGTACCCCGCTGAACCGGGTCAAGTACCCGAACACTGAAGCTTTCTTT.

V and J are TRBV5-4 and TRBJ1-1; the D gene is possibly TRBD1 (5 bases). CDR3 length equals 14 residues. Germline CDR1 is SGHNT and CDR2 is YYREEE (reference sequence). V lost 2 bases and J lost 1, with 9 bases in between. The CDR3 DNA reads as TGTGCCAGCAGCTTAGCAGGGAGGAACACTGAAGCTTTCTTT. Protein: CASSLAGRNTEAFF.

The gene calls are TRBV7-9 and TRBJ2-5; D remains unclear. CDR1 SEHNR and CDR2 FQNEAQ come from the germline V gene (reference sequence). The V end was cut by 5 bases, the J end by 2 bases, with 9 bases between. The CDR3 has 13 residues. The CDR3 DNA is TGTGCCAGCAGCCTCGGAGCTCAAGAGACCCAGTACTTC. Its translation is CASSLGAQETQYF. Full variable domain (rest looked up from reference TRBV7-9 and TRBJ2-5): DTGVSQNPRHKITKRGQNVTFRCDPISEHNRLYWYRQTLGQGPEFLTYFQNEAQLEKSRLLSDRFSAERPKGSFSTLEIQRTEQGDSAMYLCASSLGAQETQYFGPGTRLLVL.